This TCR beta chain came from a study of cytomegalovirus exposure and HLA in healthy donors. A word on this clone: What it binds is unknown.

The primer mix had 60 Vbeta and 13 Jbeta primers. Assay used: immunoSEQ multiplex PCR; TCRdb lists only in-frame clones, some missing. The repertoire holds 95,000 to 150,000 clones, roughly 66% seen once, with about 4.3% in the top ten. V was clipped by 4 bases and J by 9 bases, with 26 bases between them. The CDR3 has 18 amino acids. Germline CDR1 SGHNT, CDR2 YYREEE (reference sequence). Regarding the study as a whole: In a later analysis, about 17,000 TCR beta sequences were associated with HLA alleles at 0.05 false discovery rate. No immune exposure information besides CMV serostatus was available. Both high specificity and high sensitivity reportedly marked the classifier's diagnosis of cytomegalovirus status.

The sequenced sample was PBMCs. This receptor was obtained from a man in his sixties in good health and CMV-seropositive. The chain employs TRBV5-4 and TRBJ1-6; D not certain. This CDR3 is CASSPLVPGLGASSPLHF. CDR3 DNA: TGTGCCAGCAGCCCCTTGGTCCCGGGTTTGGGTGCAAGTTCACCCCTCCACTTT.